This is a list of T cell receptor beta chains from one sample in a study of blood T cells in healthy people across ages. TCRdb reanalysed the 5' RACE reads using MiXCR and keeps one entry per CDR3 protein. The sample lists roughly 2 million distinct CDR3 sequences, 40% to 55% seen once, with around 2.1% in the top ten. Source material: blood. These receptor sequences come from a woman aged 40 to 50 in good health. CDR3s include the opening cysteine and the closing phenylalanine or tryptophan. D genes are given only for firm matches. A clone size is listed for some rows: how often the clone was seen (once, few, many), or a class if it is expanded.

TRBV7-3	TRBJ2-6	-	TRBD1	CASSDRGPGANVLTF	TGTGCCAGCAGCGACAGGGGGCCCGGGGCCAACGTCCTGACTTTC
TRBV11-1	TRBJ2-3	-	-	CGVGTDTQYF	TGTGGCGTCGGGACAGATACGCAGTATTTT
TRBV28	TRBJ2-7	-	TRBD1	CASSRQGKTYEQYF	TGTGCCAGCAGCAGACAGGGAAAAACCTACGAGCAGTACTTC
TRBV5-1	TRBJ1-6	-	-	CASSLDSGNSPLHF	TGCGCCAGCAGCTTGGATTCGGGTAATTCACCCCTCCACTTT
TRBV10-3	TRBJ2-1	-	-	CATRGQSSYNEQFF	TGTGCCACCCGTGGGCAAAGCTCCTACAATGAGCAGTTCTTC
TRBV7-2	TRBJ2-1	-	-	CASSLEVGLPLYNEQFF	TGTGCCAGCAGCTTAGAAGTGGGACTTCCCTTATACAATGAGCAGTTCTTC
TRBV6-5	TRBJ2-3	-	-	CASSERGPTDTQYF	TGTGCCAGCAGTGAACGGGGGCCCACAGATACGCAGTATTTT
TRBV28	TRBJ2-1	-	TRBD2	CASSLRLAGGRDNEQFF	TGTGCCAGCAGCCTTAGACTAGCGGGGGGAAGGGACAATGAGCAGTTCTTC
TRBV4-2	TRBJ2-3	-	-	CASSQEIVADTQYF	TGTGCCAGCAGCCAAGAAATTGTGGCAGATACGCAGTATTTT
TRBV20-1	TRBJ2-5	-	-	CSARVTRLGRETQYF	TGCAGTGCTAGAGTAACTCGACTCGGTAGAGAGACCCAGTACTTC
TRBV5-5	TRBJ2-7	-	TRBD2	CASSSTSGGASYEQYF	TGTGCCAGCAGCTCTACTAGCGGGGGGGCCTCCTACGAGCAGTACTTC
TRBV11-3	TRBJ2-1	-	TRBD1	CASSLDLTGGYNEQFF	TGTGCCAGCAGCTTAGATCTGACAGGGGGGTACAATGAGCAGTTCTTC
TRBV7-2	TRBJ1-6	few	TRBD1	CASSSTGGLDSPLHF	TGTGCCAGCAGCTCCACAGGGGGCCTCGATTCACCCCTCCACTTT
TRBV5-6	TRBJ2-1	-	TRBD1	CASSQSDRNYNEQFF	TGTGCCAGCAGCCAGTCGGACAGGAACTACAATGAGCAGTTCTTC
TRBV18	TRBJ1-6	-	-	CASSPGSGGSSPLHF	TGTGCCAGCTCACCGGGGTCGGGGGGCTCGTCACCCCTCCACTTT
TRBV21-1	TRBJ2-1	-	-	CASSYREGLAGGCTYNERFF	TGTGCCAGCAGCTACCGAGAGGGACTAGCGGGGGGTTGCACCTACAATGAGCGGTTCTTC
TRBV19	TRBJ2-1	-	TRBD1	CASSIAGGIYNEQFF	TGTGCCAGTAGTATTGCAGGGGGCATCTACAATGAGCAGTTCTTC
TRBV13	TRBJ2-7	few	TRBD1	CASSNRDRGNFFEQYF	TGTGCCAGCAGCAACCGGGACAGGGGGAATTTCTTCGAGCAGTACTTC
TRBV12-3/TRBV12-4	TRBJ2-4	-	TRBD1	CASSFFTGGSYERYF	TGTGCCAGCAGTTTTTTTACAGGGGGTTCCTACGAGCGGTACTTC
TRBV27	TRBJ1-4	once	-	CASSHVRTGRSFEKLFF	TGTGCCAGCAGTCATGTTCGTACAGGGAGGTCCTTTGAAAAACTGTTTTTT
TRBV11-1	TRBJ1-4	-	-	CASSRKGLGEKLFF	TGTGCCAGCAGCCGGAAAGGACTTGGGGAAAAACTGTTTTTT